The 10 T cell receptor beta chains reported below all come from one sample, sequenced in a study of blood T cell repertoires in COVID-19. The repertoire was sequenced with immunoSEQ multiplex PCR; TCRdb's copy has only in-frame clones and lacks some. The data hold fewer than 150,000 clones, with roughly 84% observed a single time. The sequencing sample was made of peripheral blood. The receptors shown here come from a woman aged 70-85 years who had recovered from COVID-19.

This chain uses TRBV10-3 with TRBJ2-2; TRBD2 aligns across 8 bases. Trimming removed 6 bases from V and 4 bases from J; junction bases left unmatched: 7. The CDR3 runs to 15 residues. Looked up from germline, CDR1 is ENHRY and CDR2 is SYGVKD. For the CDR3, the DNA is TGTGCCATCAGCTCAGCGGGGGCCCCCACCGGGGAGCTGTTTTTT. This sequence encodes CAISSAGAPTGELFF.

The J gene is TRBJ2-6, the V gene TRBV15, with 7 nucleotides matching TRBD1. The CDR3 runs 16 residues. V dropped 4 bases and J dropped 2; count of bases not matched to a gene: 5. The germline CDR1 and CDR2 sequences are LNHNV and YYDKDF (reference sequence). The DNA for the CDR3 is TGTGCCACCAGCACCTTGACAGGGACTGGGGCCAACGTCCTGACTTTC. Its translation: CATSTLTGTGANVLTF.

The chain links TRBV7-3 to TRBJ2-7; the D gene is possibly TRBD1 (6 bases). Germline V gives CDR1 SGHTA, CDR2 FQGTGA. This CDR3 comprises 13 residues. V was shortened by 5 bases and J by 6 bases, with 14 bases between the two germline ends. CDR3 amino acids: CASSPTGSVEQYF. In DNA, the CDR3 is TGTGCCAGCAGCCCAACAGGGTCGGTCGAGCAGTACTTC.

This chain uses TRBV11-2 with TRBJ1-1; maybe TRBD1 (5 bases). Trimming removed 6 bases from V and 4 bases from J, with 12 bases in between. Germline loops: CDR1 SGHAT, CDR2 FQNNGV. CDR3 length equals 13 residues. Written as DNA, the CDR3 is TGTGCCAGCAGATGGGGGGAGAGCACTGAAGCTTTCTTT. Translating it yields CASRWGESTEAFF.

V is TRBV19 and J is TRBJ2-3; 8 positions agree with TRBD2. The CDR3 length is 16 residues. Per germline, CDR1 LNHDA and CDR2 SQIVND (reference sequence). V lost 4 bases and J lost 5; bases outside the gene matches: 11. The DNA for the CDR3 is TGTGCCAGTAGTAGGCACGGGAGGGCCGGTGGAGATACGCAGTATTTT. This gives the protein CASSRHGRAGGDTQYF.

This sequence joins TRBV7-9 and TRBJ1-3; possible D gene TRBD1, 5 bases. The CDR3 length is 15 residues. V was clipped by 5 bases and J by 0 bases, with 11 bases between them. CDR1 is SEHNR and CDR2 is FQNEAQ in the germline V gene (reference sequence). CDR3 loop: CASSPLRGSGNTIYF. For the CDR3, the DNA is TGTGCCAGCAGCCCTCTTAGGGGCTCTGGAAACACCATATATTTT.

There are many counts of this clone. The gene calls are TRBV2 and TRBJ1-2; D possibly corresponds to TRBD1 (6 bases). The length of the CDR3 is 12 residues. V was cut by 8 bases and J by 3 bases, with 10 bases left in between. Germline V gene lookup returns CDR1 SNHLY and CDR2 FYNNEI. The CDR3 DNA reads as TGTGCCAGCCGCCCAGGGGACTATGGCTACACCTTC. Protein sequence: CASRPGDYGYTF.

The V call is TRBV5-1, the J call TRBJ2-2; D is ambiguous. V lost 2 bases and J lost 1, with 9 bases in between. This CDR3 spans 15 amino acids. Germline V lookup: CDR1 SGHRS, CDR2 YFSETQ. CDR3 DNA: TGCGCCAGCAGCTTATTCTCACAGAACACCGGGGAGCTGTTTTTT. This encodes CASSLFSQNTGELFF.

J is TRBJ2-2 and V is TRBV15; 7 bases are a match to TRBD1. J lost 5 bases, V lost 6 bases, and 3 bases had no gene match. There are 13 residues in the CDR3. The germline V gene has CDR1 LNHNV and CDR2 YYDKDF (reference sequence). CDR3 DNA sequence: TGTGCCACCAGTGGCAGGGGGACCGGGGAGCTGTTTTTT. Translating gives CATSGRGTGELFF.

The chain combines TRBV5-5 with TRBJ1-2; 7 nucleotides line up with TRBD1. The J segment lost 7 bases and the V segment lost 4 bases, leaving 10 bases of the junction unmatched. The germline CDR1 and CDR2 sequences are SGHKS and YYEKEE (reference sequence). There are 14 residues in the CDR3. The chain's CDR3 is CASSDRDPTGGYTF. Written as DNA, the CDR3 is TGTGCCAGCAGCGACAGGGACCCTACGGGTGGCTACACCTTC.